This T cell receptor beta chain emerged from a study of radiotherapy plus CTLA-4 blockade in lung cancer. Profiled with immunoSEQ multiplex PCR; TCRdb holds only in-frame clones, not every one. Of around 45,000 clones listed, around 72% are singletons. The length of the CDR3 is 13 residues. Germline values: CDR1 LNHDA, CDR2 SQIVND (reference sequence). V lost 1 base, J lost 8 bases, and 11 bases lay in between. Those patients who had chemo-refractory metastatic non-small-cell lung cancer were given focal radiation along with CTLA-4 blockade through ipilimumab. The receptor comes from a human donor with non-small cell lung cancer who had a complete response to radiotherapy plus ipilimumab. The gene calls are TRBV19 and TRBJ1-2, with no clear D. The sample in question was peripheral blood, obtained from a patient treated with radiotherapy plus ipilimumab. The chain's CDR3 is CASSIAGKGGYTF. The CDR3 DNA reads TGTGCCAGTAGTATAGCGGGGAAGGGCGGCTACACCTTC.